The clone carrying this TCR beta chain was seen only a few times. Per the authors' pipeline: The assay estimated nucleated cells by amplifying reference gene primers. Sequenced by immunoSEQ multiplex PCR; TCRdb stores in-frame clones only, minus some. That table furnishes V, J and clone size, whereas the DNA furnished D and trimming. This table has some 19,000 clones, almost 85% appearing once. The data stem from a study of blood T cell repertoires in COVID-19. Study as a whole: Acute and convalescent COVID-19 specimens originated in the United States, Italy and Spain. Nucleic acid was either cDNA or gDNA, and it came from T cells, B-cell-depleted T cells, or PBMCs.

CDR1 is SGHTA, CDR2 FQGNSA, per germline. The CDR3 runs 13 residues. Trimming pared 5 bases from V and 5 bases from J, leaving 12 bases between. The material sequenced was peripheral blood. The J gene is TRBJ1-1, the V gene TRBV7-2; D call uncertain. This clonotype originated in an elderly man with acute or convalescent COVID-19. The CDR3 sequence: CASSPRRRTEAFF. CDR3 sequence (DNA): TGTGCCAGCAGCCCAAGGCGGCGGACTGAAGCTTTCTTT.